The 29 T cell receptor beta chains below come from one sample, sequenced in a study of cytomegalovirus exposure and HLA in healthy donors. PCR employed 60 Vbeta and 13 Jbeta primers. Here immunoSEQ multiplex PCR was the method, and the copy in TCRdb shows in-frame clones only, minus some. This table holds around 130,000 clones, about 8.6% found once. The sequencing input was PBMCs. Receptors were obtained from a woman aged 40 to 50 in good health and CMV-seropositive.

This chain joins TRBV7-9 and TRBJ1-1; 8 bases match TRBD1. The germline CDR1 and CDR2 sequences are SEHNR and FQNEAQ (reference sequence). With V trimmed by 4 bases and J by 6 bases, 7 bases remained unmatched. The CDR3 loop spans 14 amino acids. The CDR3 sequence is CASSSQGVEAEAFF. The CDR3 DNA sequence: TGTGCCAGCAGCTCACAGGGGGTCGAGGCTGAAGCTTTCTTT.

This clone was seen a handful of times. The CDR3 nucleotides are TGTGCCAGCAGTGACCAGGGAATGAACACTGAAGCTTTCTTT. It is translated as CASSDQGMNTEAFF. The chain recombines TRBV6-1 with TRBJ1-1, with D possibly TRBD1 on 5 matching bases. Trimming took off 3 bases at V and 0 bases at J, with 8 bases between the two ends. Per germline, CDR1 MNHNS and CDR2 SASEGT. The CDR3 runs to 14 residues.

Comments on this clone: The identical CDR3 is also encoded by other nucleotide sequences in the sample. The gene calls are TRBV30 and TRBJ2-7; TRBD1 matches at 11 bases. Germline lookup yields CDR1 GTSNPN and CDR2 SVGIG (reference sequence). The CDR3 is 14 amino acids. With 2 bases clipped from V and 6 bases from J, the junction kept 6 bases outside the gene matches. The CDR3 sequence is CAWSLGQGVSEQYF. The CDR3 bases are TGTGCCTGGAGTTTGGGACAGGGGGTCTCCGAGCAGTACTTC.

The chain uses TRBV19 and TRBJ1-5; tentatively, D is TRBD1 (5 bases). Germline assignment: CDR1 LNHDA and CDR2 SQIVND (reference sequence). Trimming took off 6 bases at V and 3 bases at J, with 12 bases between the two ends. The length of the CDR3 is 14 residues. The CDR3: CASSGGGDNQPQHF. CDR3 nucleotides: TGTGCCAGTAGCGGGGGGGGAGACAATCAGCCCCAGCATTTT.

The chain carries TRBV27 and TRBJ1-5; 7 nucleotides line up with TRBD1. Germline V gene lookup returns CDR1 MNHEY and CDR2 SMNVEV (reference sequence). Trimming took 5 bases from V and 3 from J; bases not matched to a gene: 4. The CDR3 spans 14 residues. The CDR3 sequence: CASSPDRANQPQHF. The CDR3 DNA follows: TGTGCCAGCAGTCCCGACAGGGCCAATCAGCCCCAGCATTTT.

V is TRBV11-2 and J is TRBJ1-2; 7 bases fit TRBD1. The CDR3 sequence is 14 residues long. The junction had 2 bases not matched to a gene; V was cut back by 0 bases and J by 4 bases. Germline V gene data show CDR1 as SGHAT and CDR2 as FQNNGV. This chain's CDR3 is CASSLDGTAYGYTF. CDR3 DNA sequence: TGTGCCAGCAGCTTAGACGGGACAGCCTATGGCTACACCTTC.

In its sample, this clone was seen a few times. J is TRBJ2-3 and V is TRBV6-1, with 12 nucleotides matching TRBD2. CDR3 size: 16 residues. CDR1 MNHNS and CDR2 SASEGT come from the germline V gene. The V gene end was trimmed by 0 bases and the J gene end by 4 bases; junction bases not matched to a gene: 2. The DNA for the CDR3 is TGTGCCAGCAGTGAAGCGAGACTAGCGGGAGCAGATACGCAGTATTTT. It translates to CASSEARLAGADTQYF.

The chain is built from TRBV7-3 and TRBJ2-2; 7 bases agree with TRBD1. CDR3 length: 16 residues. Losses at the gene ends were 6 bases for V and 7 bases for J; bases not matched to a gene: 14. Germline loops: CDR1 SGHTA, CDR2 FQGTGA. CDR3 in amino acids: CASRLRRQGVVGELFF. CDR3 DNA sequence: TGTGCCAGCAGACTACGGCGCCAGGGGGTTGTCGGGGAGCTGTTTTTT.

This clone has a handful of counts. The CDR3: CASSSTNPEAFF. CDR3 nucleotides: TGTGCCAGCAGCTCCACAAATCCTGAAGCTTTCTTT. The V call is TRBV7-9, the J call TRBJ1-1, with D hard to call. Germline-derived CDR1 and CDR2 are SEHNR and FQNEAQ (reference sequence). The ends were cut back, 4 bases at V and 6 bases at J, with 9 bases in the middle. The CDR3 length is 12 residues.

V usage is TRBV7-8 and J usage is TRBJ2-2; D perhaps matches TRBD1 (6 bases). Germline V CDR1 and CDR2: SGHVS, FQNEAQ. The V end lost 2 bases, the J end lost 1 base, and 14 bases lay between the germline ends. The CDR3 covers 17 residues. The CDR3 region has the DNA TGTGCCAGCAGCTTAACCTTAGGGGACAAGAACACCGGGGAGCTGTTTTTT. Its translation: CASSLTLGDKNTGELFF.

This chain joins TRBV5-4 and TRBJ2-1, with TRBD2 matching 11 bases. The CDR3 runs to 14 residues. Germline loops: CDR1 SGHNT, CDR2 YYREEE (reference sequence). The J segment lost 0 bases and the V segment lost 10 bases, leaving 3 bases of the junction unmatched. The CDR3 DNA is TGTGCCTGCGGACTAGCGGGCTCCTACAATGAGCAGTTCTTC. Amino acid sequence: CACGLAGSYNEQFF.

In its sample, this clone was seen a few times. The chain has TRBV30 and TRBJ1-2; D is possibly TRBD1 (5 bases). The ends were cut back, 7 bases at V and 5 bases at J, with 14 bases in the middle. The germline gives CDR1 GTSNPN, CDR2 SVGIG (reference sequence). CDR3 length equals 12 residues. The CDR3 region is CASWGGGYGYTF. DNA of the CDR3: TGTGCCTCGTGGGGGGGAGGGTATGGCTACACCTTC.

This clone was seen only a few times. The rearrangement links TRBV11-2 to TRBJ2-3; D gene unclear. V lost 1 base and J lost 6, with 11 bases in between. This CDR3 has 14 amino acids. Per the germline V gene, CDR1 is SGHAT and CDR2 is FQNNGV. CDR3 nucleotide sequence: TGTGCCAGCAGCTTAGTGCTAGTAAAGGATACGCAGTATTTT. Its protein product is CASSLVLVKDTQYF.

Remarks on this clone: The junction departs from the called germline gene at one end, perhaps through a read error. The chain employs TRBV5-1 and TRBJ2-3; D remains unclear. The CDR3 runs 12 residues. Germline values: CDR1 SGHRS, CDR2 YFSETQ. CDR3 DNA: TGCGCCAGCGGTTTAAACACAGATGCGCAGTATTTT. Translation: CASGLNTDAQYF.

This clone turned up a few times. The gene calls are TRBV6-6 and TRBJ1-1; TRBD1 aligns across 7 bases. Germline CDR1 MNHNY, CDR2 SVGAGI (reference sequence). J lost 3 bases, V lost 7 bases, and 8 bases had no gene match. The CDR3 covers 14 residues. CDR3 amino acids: CASMLGTVYTEAFF. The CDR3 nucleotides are TGTGCCAGCATGCTTGGGACAGTCTACACTGAAGCTTTCTTT.

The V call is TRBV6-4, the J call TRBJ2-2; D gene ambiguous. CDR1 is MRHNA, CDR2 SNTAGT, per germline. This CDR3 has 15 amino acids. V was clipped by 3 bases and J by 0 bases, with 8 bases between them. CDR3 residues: CASSEAPTNTGELFF. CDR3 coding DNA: TGTGCCAGCAGTGAAGCTCCCACGAACACCGGGGAGCTGTTTTTT.

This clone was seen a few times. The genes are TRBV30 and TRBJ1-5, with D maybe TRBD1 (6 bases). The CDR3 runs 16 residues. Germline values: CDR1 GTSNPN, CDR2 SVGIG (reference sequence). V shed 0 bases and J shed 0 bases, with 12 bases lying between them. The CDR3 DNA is TGTGCCTGGAGTGTGGGCTCAGGGGCTAGCAATCAGCCCCAGCATTTT. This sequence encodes CAWSVGSGASNQPQHF.

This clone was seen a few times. The CDR3 DNA sequence: TGCAGCGTGGCGAACTGGGACAGGGCCTACGAGCAGTACTTC. Protein: CSVANWDRAYEQYF. This chain joins TRBV29-1 and TRBJ2-7, with 9 bases fitting TRBD1. The trim removed 6 bases at V and 2 bases at J, leaving 8 bases unmatched. CDR3 length equals 14 residues. Looked up from germline, CDR1 is SQVTM and CDR2 is ANQGSEA.

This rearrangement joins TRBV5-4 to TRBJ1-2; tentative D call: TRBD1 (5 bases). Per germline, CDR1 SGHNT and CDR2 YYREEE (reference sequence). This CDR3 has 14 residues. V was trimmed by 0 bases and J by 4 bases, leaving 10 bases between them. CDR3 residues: CASSLGQGLYGYTF. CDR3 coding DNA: TGTGCCAGCAGCTTGGGTCAGGGACTCTATGGCTACACCTTC.

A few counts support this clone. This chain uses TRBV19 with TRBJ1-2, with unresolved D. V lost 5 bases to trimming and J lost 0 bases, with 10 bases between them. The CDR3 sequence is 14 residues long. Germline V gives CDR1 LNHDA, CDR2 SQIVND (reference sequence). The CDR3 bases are TGTGCCAGTAGTCACGTAGGAGCTAACTATGGCTACACCTTC. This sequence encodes CASSHVGANYGYTF. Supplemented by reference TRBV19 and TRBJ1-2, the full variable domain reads DGGITQSPKYLFRKEGQNVTLSCEQNLNHDAMYWYRQDPGQGLRLIYYSQIVNDFQKGDIAEGYSVSREKKESFPLTVTSAQKNPTAFYLCASSHVGANYGYTFGSGTRLTVV.

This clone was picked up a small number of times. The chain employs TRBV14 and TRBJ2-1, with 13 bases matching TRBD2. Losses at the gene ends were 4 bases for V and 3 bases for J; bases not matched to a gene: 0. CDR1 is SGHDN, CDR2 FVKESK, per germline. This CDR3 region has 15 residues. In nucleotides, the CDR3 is TGTGCCAGCAGCCGACTAGCGGGGGGCTACAATGAGCAGTTCTTC. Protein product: CASSRLAGGYNEQFF.

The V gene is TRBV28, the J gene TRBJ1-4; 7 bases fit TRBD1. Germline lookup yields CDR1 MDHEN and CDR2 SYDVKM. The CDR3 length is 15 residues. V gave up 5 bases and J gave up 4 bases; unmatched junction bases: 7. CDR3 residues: CASSLRQGINEKLFF. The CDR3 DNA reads TGTGCCAGCAGTCTCAGACAGGGCATTAATGAAAAACTGTTTTTT.

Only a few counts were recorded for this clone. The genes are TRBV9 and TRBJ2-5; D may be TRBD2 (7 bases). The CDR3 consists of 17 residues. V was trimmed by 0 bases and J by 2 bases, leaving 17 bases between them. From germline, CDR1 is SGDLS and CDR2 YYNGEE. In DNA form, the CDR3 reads TGTGCCAGCAGCGTAGAACGGGGAGGGGGGTGGCAAGAGACCCAGTACTTC. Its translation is CASSVERGGGWQETQYF. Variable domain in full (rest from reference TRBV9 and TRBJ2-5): DSGVTQTPKHLITATGQRVTLRCSPRSGDLSVYWYQQSLDQGLQFLIQYYNGEERAKGNILERFSAQQFPDLHSELNLSSLELGDSALYFCASSVERGGGWQETQYFGPGTRLLVL.

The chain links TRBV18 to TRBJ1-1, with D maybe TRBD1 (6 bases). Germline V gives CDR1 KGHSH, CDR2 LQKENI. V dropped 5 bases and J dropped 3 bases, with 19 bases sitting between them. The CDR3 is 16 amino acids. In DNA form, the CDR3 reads TGTGCCAGCTCATCTAATTACAGGGAGATATACACTGAAGCTTTCTTT. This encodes CASSSNYREIYTEAFF.

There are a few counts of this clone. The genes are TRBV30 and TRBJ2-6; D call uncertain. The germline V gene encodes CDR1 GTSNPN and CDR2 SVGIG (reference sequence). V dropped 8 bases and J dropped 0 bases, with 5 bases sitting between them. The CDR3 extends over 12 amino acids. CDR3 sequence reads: CALNSGANVLTF. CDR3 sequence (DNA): TGTGCCCTAAACTCTGGGGCCAACGTCCTGACTTTC.

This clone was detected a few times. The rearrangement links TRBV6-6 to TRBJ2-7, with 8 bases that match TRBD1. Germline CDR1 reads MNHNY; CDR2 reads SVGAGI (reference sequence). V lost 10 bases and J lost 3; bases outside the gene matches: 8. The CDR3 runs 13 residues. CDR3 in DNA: TGTGCCACCCACAGGGGGAACGACTACGAGCAGTACTTC. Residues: CATHRGNDYEQYF.

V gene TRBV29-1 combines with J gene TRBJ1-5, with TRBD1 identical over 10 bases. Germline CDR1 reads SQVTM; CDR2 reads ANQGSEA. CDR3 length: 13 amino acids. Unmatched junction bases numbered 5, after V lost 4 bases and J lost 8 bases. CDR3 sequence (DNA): TGCAGCGTTGCGTGGGACAGGGGTAAGCCCCAGCATTTT. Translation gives CSVAWDRGKPQHF.

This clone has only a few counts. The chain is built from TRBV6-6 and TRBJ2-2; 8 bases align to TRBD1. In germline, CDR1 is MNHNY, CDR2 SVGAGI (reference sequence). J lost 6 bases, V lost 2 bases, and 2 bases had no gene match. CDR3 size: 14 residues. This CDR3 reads CASSYGQGSGELFF. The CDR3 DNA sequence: TGTGCCAGCAGTTACGGACAGGGTTCCGGGGAGCTGTTTTTT.

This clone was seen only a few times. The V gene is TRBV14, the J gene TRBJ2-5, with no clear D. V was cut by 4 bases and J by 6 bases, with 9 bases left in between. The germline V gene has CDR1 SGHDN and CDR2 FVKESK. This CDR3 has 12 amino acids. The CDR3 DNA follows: TGTGCCAGCAGCCTCTCTAGAAAGACCCAGTACTTC. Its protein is CASSLSRKTQYF. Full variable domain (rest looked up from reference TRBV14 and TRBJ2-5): EAGVTQFPSHSVIEKGQTVTLRCDPISGHDNLYWYRRVMGKEIKFLLHFVKESKQDESGMPNNRFLAERTGGTYSTLKVQPAELEDSGVYFCASSLSRKTQYFGPGTRLLVL.